Listed below are T cell receptor beta chains from one sample, sequenced in a study of T-cell reconstitution after alpha-beta-depleted transplantation in children. TCRdb processed the PCR reads anew with MiXCR; each CDR3 protein has one entry. The sample carries about 980,000 distinct CDR3 sequences, under 30% recorded once. The specimen comprised PBMCs, mostly from graft donor cells, sampled 360 days after TCRalphabeta/CD19-depleted stem cell transplant. Every receptor here comes from a boy less than two years old who had a stem cell transplant for SCID, so the T cells may come from the graft donor. Each CDR3 is given with its conserved first and last residue. A D gene is named only where the DNA matches it firmly. Clone size appears in some rows only: once, few, many, or a class for an expanded clone.

J,D,size,V,CDR3,DNA
TRBJ2-1,-,-,TRBV5-1,CASSLESVRYNEQFF,TGCGCCAGCAGCTTGGAGTCGGTGAGATACAATGAGCAGTTCTTC
TRBJ1-1,TRBD1,-,TRBV11-2,CASSQAGRQDRSEAFF,TGTGCCAGCAGTCAAGCGGGCAGACAGGACAGGAGTGAAGCTTTCTTT
TRBJ2-7,TRBD1,few,TRBV13,CASSPSPGTGAYEQYF,TGTGCCAGCAGCCCTAGCCCCGGGACAGGGGCCTACGAGCAGTACTTC
TRBJ1-5,-,-,TRBV5-1,CASSLNTGSDQPQHF,TGCGCCAGCAGCTTGAATACAGGGAGTGATCAGCCCCAGCATTTT
TRBJ2-7,-,few,TRBV29-1,CSASSTYEQYF,TGCAGCGCCTCTTCTACCTACGAGCAGTACTTC
TRBJ2-1,-,few,TRBV2,CASGWSLGLQTYNEQFF,TGTGCCAGCGGATGGTCATTGGGACTCCAAACCTACAATGAGCAGTTCTTC
TRBJ1-1,-,few,TRBV12-3/TRBV12-4,CASSPGPFEAFF,TGTGCCAGCAGCCCTGGGCCCTTTGAAGCTTTCTTT
TRBJ1-1,-,-,TRBV20-1,CSARYPGRRNTEAFF,TGCAGTGCTAGGTACCCGGGGCGGAGGAACACTGAAGCTTTCTTT
TRBJ2-7,-,-,TRBV20-1,CSARTTLGKVYEQYF,TGCAGTGCTAGGACCACACTAGGGAAAGTGTACGAGCAGTACTTC
TRBJ2-5,-,few,TRBV10-3,CAISGGLDQTQYF,TGTGCCATCAGTGGCGGACTCGATCAGACCCAGTACTTC
TRBJ2-2,-,few,TRBV4-1,CASSPQFLYTGELFF,TGCGCCAGCAGCCCACAGTTCTTATACACCGGGGAGCTGTTTTTT
TRBJ2-1,TRBD2,once,TRBV4-1,CASRTRLAGGPGINEQFF,TGCGCCAGCAGGACAAGGCTAGCGGGGGGGCCGGGAATCAATGAGCAGTTCTTC
TRBJ1-1,-,few,TRBV12-3/TRBV12-4,CASRRTLNTEAFF,TGTGCCAGCAGAAGAACCTTGAACACTGAAGCTTTCTTT
TRBJ1-2,TRBD1,-,TRBV5-1,CASSLEGGTANYGYTF,TGCGCCAGCAGCTTGGAGGGGGGGACAGCTAACTATGGCTACACCTTC
TRBJ2-7,-,few,TRBV19,CASSQGHRLYEQYF,TGTGCCAGCTCCCAGGGACACCGTCTCTACGAGCAGTACTTC
TRBJ2-1,TRBD2,-,TRBV20-1,CSASPTLAGGYDEQFF,TGCAGTGCTTCTCCCACCCTAGCGGGGGGCTATGATGAGCAGTTCTTC
TRBJ2-3,TRBD2,-,TRBV7-2,CASSLRTSGLTDTQYF,TGTGCCAGCAGCCTAAGGACTAGCGGTCTCACAGATACGCAGTATTTT
TRBJ1-2,TRBD1,-,TRBV19,CASSIAGGNYGYTF,TGTGCCAGTAGTATCGCAGGGGGAAACTATGGCTACACCTTC
TRBJ1-1,-,few,TRBV15,CATSRGSGVEAFF,TGTGCCACCAGCAGAGGTAGCGGGGTCGAAGCTTTCTTT
TRBJ2-1,-,-,TRBV7-2,CASSLAEGAGFSYNEQFF,TGTGCCAGCAGCTTAGCCGAAGGGGCTGGGTTTTCCTACAATGAGCAGTTCTTC
TRBJ2-2,-,few,TRBV24-1,CATSDLPVGPTGELFF,TGTGCCACCAGTGACCTTCCAGTGGGGCCCACCGGGGAGCTGTTTTTT
TRBJ2-3,TRBD1,few,TRBV24-1,CATSEGDRGLGDTQYF,TGTGCCACCAGTGAGGGGGACAGGGGGTTGGGAGATACGCAGTATTTT
TRBJ1-2,-,-,TRBV12-3/TRBV12-4,CASSWRQGYGYTF,TGTGCCAGCAGCTGGCGGCAGGGCTATGGCTACACCTTC
TRBJ2-7,-,few,TRBV9,CASSRQGGDEQYF,TGTGCCAGCAGCCGACAGGGAGGGGACGAGCAGTACTTC
TRBJ1-2,-,-,TRBV6-5,CASSYARVQGEDGYTF,TGTGCCAGCAGTTACGCTCGGGTTCAGGGTGAGGATGGCTACACCTTC
TRBJ2-3,-,-,TRBV10-3,CAISESDIQDTQYF,TGTGCCATCAGTGAGTCTGATATTCAGGATACGCAGTATTTT
TRBJ2-1,TRBD2,-,TRBV12-3/TRBV12-4,CASSLRTSGATNEQFF,TGTGCCAGCAGTTTACGGACTAGCGGGGCCACCAATGAGCAGTTCTTC
TRBJ2-5,-,few,TRBV6-4,CASNFRVMETEETQYF,TGTGCCAGCAATTTCAGGGTTATGGAAACCGAAGAGACCCAGTACTTC
TRBJ1-5,-,-,TRBV10-3,CAISDGGSGSNQPQHF,TGTGCCATCAGTGATGGGGGCTCGGGGAGCAATCAGCCCCAGCATTTT
TRBJ2-7,-,-,TRBV3-1,CASSLLESSYEQYF,TGTGCCAGCAGCCTATTGGAGAGCTCCTACGAGCAGTACTTC
TRBJ2-7,-,-,TRBV5-1,CASSLEGRGLGEQYF,TGCGCCAGCAGCTTGGAGGGACGTGGCTTGGGCGAGCAGTACTTC
TRBJ2-4,-,few,TRBV7-2,CASSPGVQAWDIQYF,TGTGCCAGCAGTCCCGGGGTACAGGCCTGGGACATTCAGTACTTC
TRBJ2-7,-,-,TRBV28,CASSWYQVPNEQYF,TGTGCCAGCAGTTGGTATCAGGTTCCCAACGAGCAGTACTTC
TRBJ1-3,-,-,TRBV21-1,CASSKATGSGNTIYF,TGTGCCAGCAGCAAAGCGACAGGGTCAGGAAACACCATATATTTT
TRBJ2-5,-,-,TRBV7-8,CASNLGGDQETQYF,TGTGCCAGCAACCTAGGGGGGGACCAAGAGACCCAGTACTTC
TRBJ1-3,-,few,TRBV10-3,CAISDRGSSGNTIYF,TGTGCCATCAGTGACAGGGGCAGCTCTGGAAACACCATATATTTT
TRBJ2-7,-,few,TRBV5-6,CASSFWYRNPYEQYF,TGTGCCAGCAGCTTTTGGTACAGAAACCCCTACGAGCAGTACTTC
TRBJ1-1,-,many,TRBV20-1,CSARRVNTEAFF,TGCAGTGCTAGACGGGTGAACACTGAAGCTTTCTTT
TRBJ2-7,-,-,TRBV6-5,CASSYPEQYF,TGTGCCAGCAGTTACCCCGAGCAGTACTTC
TRBJ2-1,TRBD2,few,TRBV20-1,CSARESLLAGEQFF,TGCAGTGCTAGAGAGTCTCTACTAGCGGGTGAGCAGTTCTTC
TRBJ2-1,-,-,TRBV9,CASSVGDRTFYNEQFF,TGTGCCAGCAGCGTCGGAGACAGGACGTTTTACAATGAGCAGTTCTTC
TRBJ1-6,TRBD1,few,TRBV6-1,CASRPSTGATNSPLHF,TGTGCCAGCAGACCCTCGACAGGGGCAACTAATTCACCCCTCCACTTT
TRBJ2-5,TRBD1,-,TRBV5-1,CASSLAVDRGETQYF,TGCGCCAGCAGCTTGGCGGTGGACAGGGGAGAGACCCAGTACTTC
TRBJ2-7,TRBD2,-,TRBV4-3,CASSQGTSGGYEQYF,TGCGCCAGCAGCCAAGGGACTAGCGGGGGGTACGAGCAGTACTTC
TRBJ2-3,TRBD2,few,TRBV9,CASSVDLSSGGDTQYF,TGTGCCAGCAGCGTAGATTTGTCTAGCGGGGGAGATACGCAGTATTTT
TRBJ2-1,TRBD2,-,TRBV5-1,CASSLDGTSLHNEQFF,TGCGCCAGCAGCTTGGATGGGACTAGTCTCCACAATGAGCAGTTCTTC
TRBJ1-5,-,few,TRBV12-3/TRBV12-4,CASSLMGQPQHF,TGTGCCAGCAGTTTAATGGGTCAGCCCCAGCATTTT
TRBJ2-7,-,once,TRBV5-5,CASSRGGWQGMNEQYF,TGTGCCAGCAGCCGAGGGGGTTGGCAGGGGATGAACGAGCAGTACTTC
TRBJ2-1,-,few,TRBV5-1,CASSLDRDDYNEQFF,TGCGCCAGCAGCTTGGACCGGGACGATTACAATGAGCAGTTCTTC
TRBJ2-4,-,-,TRBV12-3/TRBV12-4,CASSLRQVAKNIQYF,TGTGCCAGCAGTCTCAGACAGGTCGCCAAAAACATTCAGTACTTC
TRBJ2-1,-,-,TRBV10-3,CAIKGAQGGNNEQFF,TGTGCCATCAAGGGGGCGCAGGGAGGGAACAATGAGCAGTTCTTC
TRBJ2-7,-,-,TRBV5-1,CASSWMEPPYEQYF,TGCGCCAGCAGCTGGATGGAACCACCCTACGAGCAGTACTTC
TRBJ1-2,-,few,TRBV4-3,CASSPARNYGYTF,TGCGCCAGCAGCCCCGCGAGGAACTATGGCTACACCTTC